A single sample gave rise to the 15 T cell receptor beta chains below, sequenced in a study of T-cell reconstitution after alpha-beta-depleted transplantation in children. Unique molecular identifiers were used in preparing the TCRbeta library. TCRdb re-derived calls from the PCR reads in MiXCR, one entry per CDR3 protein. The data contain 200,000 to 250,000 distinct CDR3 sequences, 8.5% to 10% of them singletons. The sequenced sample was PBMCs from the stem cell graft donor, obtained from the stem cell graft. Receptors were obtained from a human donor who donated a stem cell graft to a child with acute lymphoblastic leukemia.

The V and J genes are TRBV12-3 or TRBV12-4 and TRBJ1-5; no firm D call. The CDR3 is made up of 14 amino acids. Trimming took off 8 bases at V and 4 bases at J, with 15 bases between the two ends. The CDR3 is CASLTGSGNQPQHF. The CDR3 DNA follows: TGTGCCAGCCTTACGGGGTCGGGGAATCAGCCCCAGCATTTT.

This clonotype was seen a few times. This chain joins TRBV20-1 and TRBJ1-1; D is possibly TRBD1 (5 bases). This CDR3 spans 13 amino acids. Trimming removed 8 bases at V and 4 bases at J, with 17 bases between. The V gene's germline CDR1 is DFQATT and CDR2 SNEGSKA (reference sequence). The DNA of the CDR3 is TGCAGTCAAAAGGTGGGGGGGGGCACTGAAGCTTTCTTT. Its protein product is CSQKVGGGTEAFF.

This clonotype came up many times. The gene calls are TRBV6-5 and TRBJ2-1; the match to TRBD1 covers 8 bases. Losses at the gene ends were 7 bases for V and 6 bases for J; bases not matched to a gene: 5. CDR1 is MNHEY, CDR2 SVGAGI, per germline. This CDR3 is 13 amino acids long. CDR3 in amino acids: CASIRTGTNEQFF. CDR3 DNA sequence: TGTGCCAGCATTAGGACAGGGACCAATGAGCAGTTCTTC.

In DNA, the CDR3 is TGTGCCAGCAGCCAAGATCCCCGCACCGGGGAGCTGTTTTTT. It yields the protein CASSQDPRTGELFF. This chain links TRBV4-2 with TRBJ2-2; D is uncertain. V was pared by 0 bases and J by 4 bases, with 6 bases between. Looked up from germline, CDR1 is LGHNA and CDR2 is YNFKEQ. The CDR3 is 14 amino acids.

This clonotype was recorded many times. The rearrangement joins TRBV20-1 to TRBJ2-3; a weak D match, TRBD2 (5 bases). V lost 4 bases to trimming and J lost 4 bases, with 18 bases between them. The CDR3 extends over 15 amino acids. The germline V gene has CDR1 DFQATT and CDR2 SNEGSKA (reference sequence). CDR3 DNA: TGCAGTGCTACTCAAACTAGTGGATCCCCAGATACGCAGTATTTT. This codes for CSATQTSGSPDTQYF.

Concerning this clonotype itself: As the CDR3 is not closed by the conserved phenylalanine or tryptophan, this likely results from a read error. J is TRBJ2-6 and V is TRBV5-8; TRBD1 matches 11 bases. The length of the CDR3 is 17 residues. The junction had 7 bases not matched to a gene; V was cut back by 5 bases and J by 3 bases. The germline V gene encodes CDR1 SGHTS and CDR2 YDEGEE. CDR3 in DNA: TGTGCCAGCAGACCCAGGACAGGGGGCTTTGGGGCCAACGTCCTGACTCTC. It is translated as CASRPRTGGFGANVLTL.

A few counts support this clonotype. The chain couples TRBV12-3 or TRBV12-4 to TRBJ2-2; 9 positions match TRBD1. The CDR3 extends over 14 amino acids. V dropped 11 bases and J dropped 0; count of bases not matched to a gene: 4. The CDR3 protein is CAGGTGTNTGELFF. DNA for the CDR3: TGTGCCGGCGGGACAGGGACGAACACCGGGGAGCTGTTTTTT.

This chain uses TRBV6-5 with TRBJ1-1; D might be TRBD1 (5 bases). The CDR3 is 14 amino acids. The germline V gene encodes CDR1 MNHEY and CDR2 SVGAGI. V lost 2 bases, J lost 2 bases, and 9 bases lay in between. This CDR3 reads CASSYGTANTEAFF. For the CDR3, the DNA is TGTGCCAGCAGTTACGGGACCGCCAACACTGAAGCTTTCTTT.

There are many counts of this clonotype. The CDR3 sequence: CASSSRQRIYGYTF. CDR3 nucleotide sequence: TGTGCCAGTAGTTCCCGACAGAGAATATATGGCTACACCTTC. The V gene is TRBV19, the J gene TRBJ1-2; possibly TRBD1 for D (5 bases). Between the trimmed V and J ends, which lost 5 bases and 5 bases, there was a span of 15 bases. The CDR3 totals 14 residues. Germline CDR1 is LNHDA and CDR2 is SQIVND (reference sequence).

The CDR3 coding sequence is TGCGCCAGCAGGATAAGGGCTTTCGGCGATTCACCCCTCCACTTT. This codes for CASRIRAFGDSPLHF. The rearrangement uses TRBV5-1 and TRBJ1-6; D is uncertain. The CDR3 has 15 residues. V lost 5 bases and J 8 bases, leaving 17 bases between the germline ends. Germline-derived CDR1 and CDR2 are SGHRS and YFSETQ.

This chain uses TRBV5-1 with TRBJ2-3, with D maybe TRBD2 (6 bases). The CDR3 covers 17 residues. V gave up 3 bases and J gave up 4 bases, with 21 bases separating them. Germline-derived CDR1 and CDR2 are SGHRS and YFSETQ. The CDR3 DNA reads TGCGCCAGCAGCTCACTAGGACGGAACCCGGGGGCAGATACGCAGTATTTT. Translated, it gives CASSSLGRNPGADTQYF. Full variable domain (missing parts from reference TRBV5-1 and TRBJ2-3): KAGVTQTPRYLIKTRGQQVTLSCSPISGHRSVSWYQQTPGQGLQFLFEYFSETQRNKGNFPGRFSGRQFSNSRSEMNVSTLELGDSALYLCASSSLGRNPGADTQYFGPGTRLTVL.

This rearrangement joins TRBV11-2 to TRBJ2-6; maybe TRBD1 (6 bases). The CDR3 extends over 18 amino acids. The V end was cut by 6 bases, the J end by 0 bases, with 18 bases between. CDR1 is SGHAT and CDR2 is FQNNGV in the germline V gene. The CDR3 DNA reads TGTGCCAGCAGGAACCCGCCGGGACACAACTCTGGGGCCAACGTCCTGACTTTC. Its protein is CASRNPPGHNSGANVLTF.

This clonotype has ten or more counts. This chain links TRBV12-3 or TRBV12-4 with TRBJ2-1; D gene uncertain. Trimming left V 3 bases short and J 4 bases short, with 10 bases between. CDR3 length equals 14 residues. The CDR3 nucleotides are TGTGCCAGCAGTTTTACCGCCACTTACAATGAGCAGTTCTTC. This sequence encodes CASSFTATYNEQFF.

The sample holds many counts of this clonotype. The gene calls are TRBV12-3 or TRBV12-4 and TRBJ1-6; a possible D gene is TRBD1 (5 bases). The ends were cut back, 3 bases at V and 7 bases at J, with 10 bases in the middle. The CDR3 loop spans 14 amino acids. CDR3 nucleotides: TGTGCCAGCAGTTTCGGGACCGAGAATTCACCCCTCCACTTT. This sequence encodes CASSFGTENSPLHF.

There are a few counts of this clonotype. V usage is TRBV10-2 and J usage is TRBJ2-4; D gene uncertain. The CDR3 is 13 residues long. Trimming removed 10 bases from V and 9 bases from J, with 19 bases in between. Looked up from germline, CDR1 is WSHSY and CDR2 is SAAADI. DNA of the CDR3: TGCGCCACCAGAGAGGTCTTAGCAGGCATTCAGTACTTC. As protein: CATREVLAGIQYF.